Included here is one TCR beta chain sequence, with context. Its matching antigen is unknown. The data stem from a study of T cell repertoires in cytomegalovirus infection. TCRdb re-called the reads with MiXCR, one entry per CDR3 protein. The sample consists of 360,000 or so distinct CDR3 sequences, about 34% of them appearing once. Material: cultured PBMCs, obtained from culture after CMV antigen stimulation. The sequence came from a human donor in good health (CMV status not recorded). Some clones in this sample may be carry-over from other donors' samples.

The CDR3 coding sequence is TGTGCCAGTACCGACCTCCCGGCTAGCGGGAGAGGGAATGAGCAGTTCTTC. Protein sequence: CASTDLPASGRGNEQFF. This chain uses TRBV19 with TRBJ2-1, with 10 nucleotides matching TRBD2. Germline trimming cut 7 bases from V and 7 bases from J; bases unmatched to any gene: 16. From germline, CDR1 is LNHDA and CDR2 SQIVND (reference sequence). CDR3 length equals 17 residues.